The subject of this entry is one T cell receptor beta chain. Its antigen is not known. The entry originates in a study of cytomegalovirus exposure and HLA in healthy donors. The germline V gene encodes CDR1 SGHRS and CDR2 YFSETQ. The CDR3 spans 15 residues. The junction had 3 bases not matched to a gene; V was cut back by 0 bases and J by 0 bases. Overall study findings and caveats: According to a later analysis, TCR clusters from the first cohort tended to co-occur in the 120 or so validation repertoires.

Assay used: immunoSEQ multiplex PCR; TCRdb lists only in-frame clones, some missing. The sample includes 71,000 or so clones, approximately 94% seen only once; the top ten take around 1.5%. V and J are TRBV5-1 and TRBJ2-7; 7 bases are a match to TRBD1. Sequencing was carried out using PBMCs. The origin of this receptor is a man aged 18 to 29 in good health and CMV-seropositive. The CDR3, as DNA: TGCGCCAGCAGCTTGGTGGCAGGGGGCTCCTACGAGCAGTACTTC. It codes for CASSLVAGGSYEQYF. The whole variable domain, filled in from reference TRBV5-1 and TRBJ2-7, reads KAGVTQTPRYLIKTRGQQVTLSCSPISGHRSVSWYQQTPGQGLQFLFEYFSETQRNKGNFPGRFSGRQFSNSRSEMNVSTLELGDSALYLCASSLVAGGSYEQYFGPGTRLTVT.